The source of this T cell receptor (beta chain) is a study of blood T cells in healthy people across ages. A sample-barcoded 5' primer and a J-beta primer mix were used in a second PCR of about 7 to 12 cycles. MiXCR was run by TCRdb on the 5' RACE reads, yielding one entry per CDR3 protein. Among roughly 800,000 distinct CDR3 sequences listed, 30% to 45% were seen once. After removal of 1 base from V and 7 bases from J, the junction contained 11 bases not matched to a gene. Per germline, CDR1 MDHEN and CDR2 SYDVKM. The CDR3 is 17 amino acids. The sequencing input was blood. The sequence was obtained from a man aged 18 to 29 in good health. V usage is TRBV28 and J usage is TRBJ2-1; TRBD2 matches at 9 bases. This chain's CDR3 is CASSLLRGGISMNEQFF. The CDR3 region has the DNA TGTGCCAGCAGTTTATTGCGGGGGGGAATCTCAATGAATGAGCAGTTCTTC. Full variable domain (outside the CDR3, taken from reference TRBV28 and TRBJ2-1): DVKVTQSSRYLVKRTGEKVFLECVQDMDHENMFWYRQDPGLGLRLIYFSYDVKMKEKGDIPEGYSVSREKKERFSLILESASTNQTSMYLCASSLLRGGISMNEQFFGPGTRLTVL.